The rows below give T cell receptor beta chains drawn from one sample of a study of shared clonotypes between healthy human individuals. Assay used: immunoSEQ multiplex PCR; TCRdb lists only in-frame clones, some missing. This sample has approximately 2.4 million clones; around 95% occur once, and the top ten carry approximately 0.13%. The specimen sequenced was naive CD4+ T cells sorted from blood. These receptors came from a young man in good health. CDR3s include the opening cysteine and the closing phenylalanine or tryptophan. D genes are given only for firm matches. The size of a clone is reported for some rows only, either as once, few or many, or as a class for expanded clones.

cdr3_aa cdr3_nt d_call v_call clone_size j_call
CASSIRPGTVKGTLHF TGTGCCAGTAGTATTAGGCCCGGGACGGTCAAAGGTACCCTCCACTTT NA TRBV19 NA TRBJ1-6
CSARGEYEQYF TGCAGTGCTAGAGGAGAATACGAGCAGTACTTC NA TRBV20-1 NA TRBJ2-7
CATNSGTGFNEQFF TGTGCCACTAACAGCGGGACAGGGTTCAATGAGCAGTTCTTC TRBD1 TRBV19 NA TRBJ2-1
CASSLTTGHYEQYF TGTGCCAGCAGCTTAACCACCGGACACTACGAGCAGTACTTC NA TRBV7-2 NA TRBJ2-7
CASSGLLSDTQYF TGTGCCAGCAGTGGGCTGTTGTCCGATACGCAGTATTTT NA TRBV2 NA TRBJ2-3
CATSRGRLAGPPGDTGELFF TGTGCCACCAGCAGAGGTCGTCTAGCGGGGCCCCCGGGGGACACCGGGGAGCTGTTTTTT TRBD2 TRBV15 NA TRBJ2-2
CASSQPRTSATQYF TGCGCCAGCAGCCAACCCCGGACTAGCGCTACGCAGTATTTT TRBD2 TRBV4-1 NA TRBJ2-3
CASSLEGEAFF TGTGCCAGCAGCTTAGAAGGTGAAGCTTTCTTT NA TRBV7-9 once TRBJ1-1
CASSMSGSLGTNTEAFF TGCGCCAGCAGCATGTCCGGGTCGTTAGGTACCAACACTGAAGCTTTCTTT NA TRBV5-1 NA TRBJ1-1
CASSHPSGGLNTGELFF TGTGCCAGCAGCCACCCTAGCGGGGGGCTTAACACCGGGGAGCTGTTTTTT TRBD2 TRBV4-2 NA TRBJ2-2
CSGGSHYEQYF TGCAGCGGCGGCAGTCACTACGAGCAGTACTTC NA TRBV29-1 NA TRBJ2-7
CASSPEEARGYTF TGTGCCAGCTCACCGGAGGAGGCGCGGGGCTACACCTTC NA TRBV18 NA TRBJ1-2
CASTQTGLHQETQYF TGCGCCAGCACCCAAACAGGGCTTCACCAAGAGACCCAGTACTTC NA TRBV5-1 NA TRBJ2-5
CASSSGGPNTEAFF TGCGCCAGCAGCTCAGGGGGGCCGAACACTGAAGCTTTCTTT TRBD1 TRBV5-1 NA TRBJ1-1